These T cell receptor beta chains were read from a single sample in a study of T-cell reconstitution after alpha-beta-depleted transplantation in children. TCRdb re-analysed the PCR reads in MiXCR, keeping a single row per CDR3 protein. This sample carries 200,000 to 300,000 distinct CDR3 sequences, roughly a quarter of them seen once, and the ten largest clones take around 4.8%. This specimen was PBMCs, mostly from graft donor cells, taken 360 days after TCRalphabeta/CD19-depleted stem cell transplant. These receptors came from a female patient between 2 and 15 years old who had a stem cell transplant for congenital amegakaryocytic thrombocytopenia, so the T cells may come from the graft donor. Each CDR3 is given with its conserved first and last residue. The order of the fields is J gene, clone size, V gene, D gene, CDR3 DNA, CDR3 protein. D genes are given only for firm matches. Only part of the rows carry a size: once, few, many, or a class if the clone is expanded.

>TRBJ2-2|.|TRBV20-1|.
TGCAGTGCTAGAGATGGGAGAAACACCGGGGAGCTGTTTTTT
CSARDGRNTGELFF
>TRBJ2-1|.|TRBV12-3/TRBV12-4|.
TGTGCCAGCACCCGTTCGGACGGGGGAAGCTCCTACAATGAGCAGTTCTTC
CASTRSDGGSSYNEQFF
>TRBJ2-7|.|TRBV5-1|.
TGCGCCAGCAGCATTGCTCAGGGCGTGGGTTACGAGCAGTACTTC
CASSIAQGVGYEQYF
>TRBJ1-2|.|TRBV12-3/TRBV12-4|TRBD1
TGTGCCATTATCCCGGGACAGGGAGGATATGGCTACACCTTC
CAIIPGQGGYGYTF
>TRBJ1-4|few|TRBV7-8|.
TGTGCCAGCAATTGGAGGGGGTCGGAAAAACTGTTTTTT
CASNWRGSEKLFF
>TRBJ2-5|.|TRBV20-1|TRBD2
TGCAGTGCTAGAGAAGCTAGCGGGATCCAAGAGACCCAGTACTTC
CSAREASGIQETQYF
>TRBJ2-3|.|TRBV9|.
TGTGCCAGCAGCGACCCCGGGAGTACAGATACGCAGTATTTT
CASSDPGSTDTQYF
>TRBJ2-7|.|TRBV18|TRBD1
TGTGCCAGCTCACAAGCACAGGGGATCTCCTACGAGCAGTACTTC
CASSQAQGISYEQYF
>TRBJ1-2|few|TRBV12-3/TRBV12-4|.
TGTGCCAGCAGCCACATCAGGGGCTACACCTTC
CASSHIRGYTF
>TRBJ2-1|.|TRBV11-2|TRBD2
TGTGCCAGCAGCATCTTAGCGGGAGGGCTCTTTCATGAGCAGTTCTTC
CASSILAGGLFHEQFF
>TRBJ1-1|few|TRBV27|.
TGTGCCAGCGGGGGTTCCACTGAAGCTTTCTTT
CASGGSTEAFF
>TRBJ2-1|few|TRBV4-3|.
TGCGCCAGCAGCCAAGATATTGGGAGGATGGAGTTCTTC
CASSQDIGRMEFF
>TRBJ1-3|few|TRBV4-3|.
TGCGCCAGCAGCCAAGGTCCAGGGGCTGGAAACACCATATATTTT
CASSQGPGAGNTIYF
>TRBJ2-5|.|TRBV12-3/TRBV12-4|.
TGTGCCAGCAGTTGGGGAGCCCAAGAGACCCAGTACTTC
CASSWGAQETQYF
>TRBJ2-5|few|TRBV2|.
TGTGCCAGCAGTGAAGACAGCCAAGAGACCCAGTACTTC
CASSEDSQETQYF
>TRBJ2-5|few|TRBV10-3|.
TGTGCCATCAGTGAGGGCAGGGCCCAAGAGACCCAGTACTTC
CAISEGRAQETQYF
>TRBJ2-1|.|TRBV29-1|.
TGCAGCGTTGGGGCTCCGGGACTTCCTGTAAATGAGCAGTTCTTC
CSVGAPGLPVNEQFF
>TRBJ2-3|.|TRBV7-2|.
TGTGCCAGCAGCCAAAAGGGAAAGTTGACAGATACGCAGTATTTT
CASSQKGKLTDTQYF
>TRBJ1-1|.|TRBV12-3/TRBV12-4|.
TGTGCCAGCAGGATACAGGTTGCGGACACTGAAGCTTTCTTT
CASRIQVADTEAFF
>TRBJ2-1|few|TRBV4-2|TRBD2
TGTGCCAGCAGCCCCCTAAGCGGGAGGGAAATCAATGAGCAGTTCTTC
CASSPLSGREINEQFF
>TRBJ2-3|many|TRBV20-1|TRBD2
TGCAGTGCCGCTTCCAGGACTAGCGGGAGTAGCACAGATACGCAGTATTTT
CSAASRTSGSSTDTQYF
>TRBJ2-2|few|TRBV4-3|.
TGCGCCAGCAGCCTCTCCTGGGACTCCGGGGAGCTGTTTTTT
CASSLSWDSGELFF
>TRBJ2-5|.|TRBV28|TRBD2
TGTGCCAGCAGTCCGGGGGGATCCGGGACTAGGTACCAAGAGACCCAGTACTTC
CASSPGGSGTRYQETQYF
>TRBJ2-7|.|TRBV25-1|.
TGTGCCAGCAGTGAATATAGTGTGGGTCTTTACGAGCAGTACTTC
CASSEYSVGLYEQYF
>TRBJ1-1|few|TRBV19|.
TGTGCCAGTAACTACAGAATGAACACTGAAGCTTTCTTT
CASNYRMNTEAFF
>TRBJ2-1|many|TRBV3-1|.
TGCGCCAGCAGCCAAGGCAGCTACAATGAGCAGTTCTTC
CASSQGSYNEQFF
>TRBJ1-6|.|TRBV20-1|.
TGCAGTGCTTGGGCAGGCAGTAATTCACCCCTCCACTTT
CSAWAGSNSPLHF
>TRBJ2-4|few|TRBV20-1|.
TGCAGTGCTATAAGGTTTTGGGGGGAAAACATTCAGTACTTC
CSAIRFWGENIQYF
>TRBJ2-2|.|TRBV9|.
TGTGCCAGCAGCCCACATAGAAAAGGGGAGCTGTTTTTT
CASSPHRKGELFF
>TRBJ2-2|few|TRBV5-6|.
TGTGCCAGCAGCTTGGTCTCAGGGTCCGGGGAGCTGTTTTTT
CASSLVSGSGELFF
>TRBJ2-3|few|TRBV6-2/TRBV6-3|TRBD2
TGTGCCAGCCTGCCCCGGGGGGAGCACACAGATACGCAGTATTTT
CASLPRGEHTDTQYF
>TRBJ1-2|few|TRBV27|TRBD1
TGTGCCAGCAGACCGGGACAGGGCTCCGGCTACACCTTC
CASRPGQGSGYTF
>TRBJ2-5|.|TRBV29-1|.
TGCAGCGTTGAAGGGGTTAGGGAAGAGACCCAGTACTTC
CSVEGVREETQYF
>TRBJ2-7|few|TRBV5-1|.
TGCGCCAGCAGCTTGGGACAGATGACATACGAGCAGTACTTC
CASSLGQMTYEQYF
>TRBJ2-7|.|TRBV20-1|.
TGCAGTGCTAGAGGCGGATCGGGTAACTACGAGCAGTACTTC
CSARGGSGNYEQYF
>TRBJ1-4|many|TRBV5-1|.
TGCGCCAGCAGTCGTATGGTTGGTTCTAATGAAAAACTGTTTTTT
CASSRMVGSNEKLFF
>TRBJ2-1|few|TRBV24-1|TRBD2
TGTGCCACCAGTGATTGGACTAGCGGAGGAGATAGCACCTACAATGAGCAGTTCTTC
CATSDWTSGGDSTYNEQFF
>TRBJ2-2|few|TRBV20-1|.
TGCAGTGCTCGAAGGACAACGAACACCGGGGAGCTGTTTTTT
CSARRTTNTGELFF
>TRBJ2-1|.|TRBV5-5|TRBD2
TGTGCCAGCAGCAAAATAGCGGGGACCTACAATGAGCAGTTCTTC
CASSKIAGTYNEQFF
>TRBJ2-3|few|TRBV4-1|TRBD2
TGCGCCAGCACCACCATGGGGGGGATACACACAGATACGCAGTATTTT
CASTTMGGIHTDTQYF
>TRBJ2-2|.|TRBV28|TRBD2
TGTGCCAGCTTAGCGGGGGGGCCGAGAGGCGGGGAGCTGTTTTTT
CASLAGGPRGGELFF
>TRBJ2-2|.|TRBV20-1|.
TGCAGTGGTTCGATCGGTAACACCGGGGAGCTGTTTTTT
CSGSIGNTGELFF
>TRBJ1-5|few|TRBV12-3/TRBV12-4|.
TGTGCCAGCAGACAGGGTCGCAATCAGCCCCAGCATTTT
CASRQGRNQPQHF
>TRBJ2-5|few|TRBV29-1|.
TGCAGCGTTGATTGGGTGGCGACCCAGTACTTC
CSVDWVATQYF
>TRBJ2-6|.|TRBV6-9|.
TGTGCCAGCAGTTATTCTGGGCTCCGAGGGAGGGGGGCCAACGTCCTGACTTTC
CASSYSGLRGRGANVLTF
>TRBJ2-7|few|TRBV12-3/TRBV12-4|.
TGTGCCAGCAGTCACCCCGGGCCCCTGGCGGGCGAGCAGTACTTC
CASSHPGPLAGEQYF
>TRBJ1-2|.|TRBV20-1|.
TGCAGTGCTAGAGGCGTCTATGGCTACACCTTC
CSARGVYGYTF
>TRBJ2-5|.|TRBV15|.
TGTGCCACCAGCGATCCACTGCTCAACAGGGTGTACCAAGAGACCCAGTACTTC
CATSDPLLNRVYQETQYF
>TRBJ2-5|few|TRBV6-1|.
TGTGCCAGCAGTGACGGGGCGTCCCAGTACTTC
CASSDGASQYF
>TRBJ2-2|.|TRBV6-2/TRBV6-3|.
TGTGCCAGCAGGAAACCCGGGGAGCTGTTTTTT
CASRKPGELFF
>TRBJ2-5|.|TRBV10-3|.
TGTGCCATCAGCCGGGACACCCAAGAGACCCAGTACTTC
CAISRDTQETQYF
>TRBJ2-2|.|TRBV6-5|TRBD1
TGTGCCAGCAGTTCCGGGACAGGGTATCTCGGGGAGCTGTTTTTT
CASSSGTGYLGELFF
>TRBJ2-1|many|TRBV7-2|.
TGTGCCAGCAGCTTAGAAGCCCTAGTTGAGCAGTTCTTC
CASSLEALVEQFF